One and the same sample provided the 24 T cell receptor beta chains below, sequenced in a study of PD-1 blockade in mismatch repair-deficient tumors. Their target antigens are unknown. Time point here: approximately eleven-day in vitro stimulation with candidate neoantigen peptide 4. Profiling relied on immunoSEQ multiplex PCR, and the TCRdb table lists in-frame clones only, not all of them. The repertoire holds roughly 13,000 clones, around four fifths seen once, with 20% to 25% in the top ten. Sequencing used cells cultured in vitro, obtained from a patient treated with pembrolizumab. These receptors all come from an adult with mismatch repair-deficient cancer.

The chain has TRBV15 and TRBJ2-7; tentatively, D is TRBD2 (5 bases). This CDR3 region has 15 residues. Trimming pared 5 bases from V and 3 bases from J, leaving 17 bases between. Germline V gives CDR1 LNHNV, CDR2 YYDKDF (reference sequence). The CDR3 DNA reads TGTGCCACCAGCTGGGAGCGGCTAAGTTTCTACGAGCAGTACTTC. Translated, it gives CATSWERLSFYEQYF.

The chain couples TRBV2 to TRBJ1-1, with 11 bases fitting TRBD1. V shed 6 bases, J shed 6 bases, and the junction held 0 bases outside the gene matches. Germline lookup yields CDR1 SNHLY and CDR2 FYNNEI. This CDR3 has 12 residues. The CDR3 DNA is TGTGCCAGCAGGGACAGGGGGCCTGAAGCTTTCTTT. This encodes CASRDRGPEAFF.

The J gene is TRBJ1-4, the V gene TRBV18; D not resolved. The CDR3 consists of 13 residues. Trimming stripped 6 bases from V and 8 bases from J, with 13 bases between. The germline V gene encodes CDR1 KGHSH and CDR2 LQKENI. The CDR3 sequence: CASSMEVREKLFF. CDR3 DNA sequence: TGTGCCAGCTCCATGGAGGTTAGGGAAAAACTGTTTTTT.

V and J are TRBV7-9 and TRBJ2-1; unclear D gene. This CDR3 has 16 residues. Germline V gene data show CDR1 as SEHNR and CDR2 as FQNEAQ (reference sequence). Trimming took off 4 bases at V and 0 bases at J, with 13 bases between the two ends. Here the CDR3 DNA reads TGTGCCAGCAGCTCGAACACGGCGAGCTCCTACAATGAGCAGTTCTTC. Residues: CASSSNTASSYNEQFF.

V and J are TRBV28 and TRBJ1-4; perhaps TRBD1 as D (5 bases). Germline lookup yields CDR1 MDHEN and CDR2 SYDVKM. V lost 6 bases and J 8 bases, leaving 16 bases between the germline ends. The CDR3 has 14 residues. CDR3 amino acids: CASRDGRGGEKLFF. The CDR3 DNA is TGTGCCAGCAGGGACGGGAGGGGAGGGGAAAAACTGTTTTTT.

The chain has TRBV6-1 and TRBJ2-7; 11 bases are shared with TRBD2. V shed 3 bases and J 2 bases; nucleotides not matched to a gene: 9. The CDR3 contains 17 residues. The germline CDR1 and CDR2 sequences are MNHNS and SASEGT. The CDR3 sequence: CASSDGRTSGYPYEQYF. DNA of the CDR3: TGTGCCAGCAGTGACGGTAGGACTAGCGGGTACCCCTACGAGCAGTACTTC.

The V and J genes are TRBV10-2 and TRBJ2-7; tentative D call: TRBD2 (5 bases). Trimming shortened V by 2 bases and J by 4 bases, and 12 bases separated the two germline ends. CDR3 length: 14 amino acids. From germline, CDR1 is WSHSY and CDR2 SAAADI. The CDR3 DNA reads as TGCGCCAGCAGTGAGGGTGGGAGCGTATACGAGCAGTACTTC. Translating it yields CASSEGGSVYEQYF.

The chain recombines TRBV19 with TRBJ2-3; 9 nucleotides agree with TRBD2. The CDR3 extends over 15 amino acids. Germline V CDR1 and CDR2: LNHDA, SQIVND (reference sequence). V was pared by 4 bases and J by 3 bases, with 5 bases of the junction left unmatched. The CDR3 spells CASSTPSGVTDTQYF. In DNA, the CDR3 is TGTGCCAGTAGTACCCCTAGCGGGGTGACAGATACGCAGTATTTT.

This chain joins TRBV5-4 and TRBJ2-3; D is undetermined. This CDR3 is built from 14 residues. Trimming took 4 bases from V and 2 from J, leaving 11 bases between them. Germline CDR1 SGHNT, CDR2 YYREEE (reference sequence). Here the CDR3 DNA reads TGTGCCAGCAGCCCTCCGGCCGACACAGATACGCAGTATTTT. Its translation is CASSPPADTDTQYF.

The chain links TRBV19 to TRBJ2-1, with 10 nucleotides matching TRBD2. The CDR3 spans 15 residues. In germline, CDR1 is LNHDA, CDR2 SQIVND (reference sequence). With V trimmed by 7 bases and J by 12 bases, 15 bases remained unmatched. The CDR3 loop reads CASTLGGLAHRGQFF. DNA for the CDR3: TGTGCCAGTACCCTAGGGGGACTAGCGCACCGTGGGCAGTTCTTC.

The rearrangement joins TRBV7-6 to TRBJ2-6; no firm D call. The germline CDR1 and CDR2 sequences are SGHVS and FNYEAQ. The CDR3 loop spans 14 amino acids. V was trimmed by 3 bases and J by 0 bases, leaving 3 bases between them. CDR3 in amino acids: CASSFSSGANVLTF. The CDR3 nucleotides read TGTGCCAGCAGCTTCAGCTCTGGGGCCAACGTCCTGACTTTC.

This clone was recorded a few times. This rearrangement joins TRBV29-1 to TRBJ1-2; a weak D match, TRBD1 (5 bases). Germline lookup yields CDR1 SQVTM and CDR2 ANQGSEA. Trimming removed 2 bases at V and 5 bases at J, with 12 bases between. The CDR3 runs 13 residues. The CDR3 coding sequence is TGCAGCGTTGAAATGGGGACGGAATATGGCTACACCTTC. Its translation: CSVEMGTEYGYTF.

The V call is TRBV10-1, the J call TRBJ1-5, with 7 bases fitting TRBD1. The CDR3 loop spans 15 amino acids. The V and J ends lost 2 bases and 1 base, in that order; junction bases with no gene match: 2. Looked up from germline, CDR1 is WNHNN and CDR2 is SYGVQD (reference sequence). Here the CDR3 DNA reads TGCGCCAGCAGTGAGCACAGGGGAAGCAATCAGCCCCAGCATTTT. Its translation: CASSEHRGSNQPQHF.

Only one count was recorded for this clone. The chain links TRBV11-2 to TRBJ1-1; a weak D match, TRBD1 (5 bases). The CDR3 has 15 amino acids. Germline lookup yields CDR1 SGHAT and CDR2 FQNNGV. Trimming removed 4 bases at V and 0 bases at J, with 12 bases between. The CDR3 nucleotides are TGTGCCAGCAGCTCGGGACGGAACATGAACACTGAAGCTTTCTTT. Translating gives CASSSGRNMNTEAFF. Full variable domain (remainder filled in from reference TRBV11-2 and TRBJ1-1): EAGVAQSPRYKIIEKRQSVAFWCNPISGHATLYWYQQILGQGPKLLIQFQNNGVVDDSQLPKDRFSAERLKGVDSTLKIQPAKLEDSAVYLCASSSGRNMNTEAFFGQGTRLTVV.

The gene calls are TRBV7-2 and TRBJ1-2, with a weak D call TRBD1 (5 bases). V was shortened by 6 bases and J by 6 bases, with 17 bases between the two germline ends. The CDR3 sequence is 14 residues long. Germline V gene sequence: CDR1 SGHTA, CDR2 FQGNSA. The chain's CDR3 is CASRFRQGGDGYTF. The CDR3 DNA reads as TGTGCCAGCAGGTTTAGGCAGGGAGGAGATGGCTACACCTTC.

The chain employs TRBV18 and TRBJ2-2; TRBD2 matches at 7 bases. The V gene end was trimmed by 5 bases and the J gene end by 4 bases; junction bases not matched to a gene: 7. CDR1 is KGHSH, CDR2 LQKENI, per germline. This CDR3 is built from 15 residues. The CDR3 here is CASSDQAGSTGELFF. The CDR3, as DNA: TGTGCCAGCTCAGATCAAGCGGGATCCACCGGGGAGCTGTTTTTT.

The V call is TRBV29-1, the J call TRBJ1-5, with a possible D match to TRBD1 (6 bases). V dropped 5 bases and J dropped 4 bases, with 12 bases sitting between them. The CDR3 consists of 13 residues. Germline loops: CDR1 SQVTM, CDR2 ANQGSEA. The CDR3 here is CSVQDSGNQPQHF. The CDR3 nucleotides are TGCAGCGTTCAGGACAGCGGGAATCAGCCCCAGCATTTT.

The chain uses TRBV2 and TRBJ2-3; 8 nucleotides line up with TRBD2. The V gene's germline CDR1 is SNHLY and CDR2 FYNNEI. The CDR3 loop spans 15 amino acids. Trimming took 6 bases from V and 2 from J; bases not matched to a gene: 7. Here the CDR3 DNA reads TGTGCCAGCAGCCACACTAGCGGTATCACAGATACGCAGTATTTT. It specifies CASSHTSGITDTQYF.

This sequence joins TRBV29-1 and TRBJ1-2; no firm D call. The germline CDR1 and CDR2 sequences are SQVTM and ANQGSEA. Trimming cost V 8 bases and J 6 bases, with 7 bases left between them. The CDR3 totals 9 residues. CDR3 protein: CSLGDGYTF. In DNA, the CDR3 is TGCAGCCTCGGGGATGGCTACACCTTC.

Written as DNA, the CDR3 is TGTGCCAGCTCACCACCGAACAGCATCTCCTACGAGCAGTACTTC. This sequence encodes CASSPPNSISYEQYF. The chain has TRBV18 and TRBJ2-7; D unclear. The germline V gene has CDR1 KGHSH and CDR2 LQKENI. With 0 bases removed from V and 0 bases from J, the gap between germline ends came to 9 bases. The CDR3 has 15 amino acids.

About this clone itself: One end of the junction does not line up with germline, which may come from a read error. The chain recombines TRBV9 with TRBJ2-1, with 7 bases matching TRBD2. Germline V CDR1 and CDR2: SGDLS, YYNGEE. This CDR3 has 16 residues. The CDR3 loop reads CASSVGGRASNNEQFF. DNA of the CDR3: TGTGCCAGCAGCGTAGGAGGGAGGGCCTCCAACAATGAGCAGTTCTTC.

This clone has only a few counts. DNA of the CDR3: TGTGCCAGCAGCGCTGACTTTTACAATGAGCAGTTCTTC. It yields the protein CASSADFYNEQFF. The rearrangement joins TRBV5-6 to TRBJ2-1; D call uncertain. The CDR3 covers 13 residues. Germline V gene data show CDR1 as SGHDT and CDR2 as YYEEEE. V lost 4 bases to trimming and J lost 4 bases, with 9 bases between them.

This clone is labeled as medium-sized (0.01 to 0.1%). CDR3 nucleotide sequence: TGTGCCAGTAGCAAAACTAGCACAGATACGCAGTATTTT. Protein: CASSKTSTDTQYF. The chain is built from TRBV19 and TRBJ2-3; no clear D. Trimming took 6 bases from V and 0 from J, leaving 7 bases between them. The CDR3 covers 13 residues. Germline assignment: CDR1 LNHDA and CDR2 SQIVND (reference sequence).

The chain links TRBV21-1 to TRBJ2-4; the table assigns TRBD2, which was not confirmed against the DNA. TRBV21-1 constitutes a pseudogene. CDR3 size: 14 residues. The CDR3 here is CASSKGLAFDIQYF. CDR3 nucleotide sequence: TGTGCCAGCAGCAAAGGACTAGCTTTCGACATTCAGTACTTC.